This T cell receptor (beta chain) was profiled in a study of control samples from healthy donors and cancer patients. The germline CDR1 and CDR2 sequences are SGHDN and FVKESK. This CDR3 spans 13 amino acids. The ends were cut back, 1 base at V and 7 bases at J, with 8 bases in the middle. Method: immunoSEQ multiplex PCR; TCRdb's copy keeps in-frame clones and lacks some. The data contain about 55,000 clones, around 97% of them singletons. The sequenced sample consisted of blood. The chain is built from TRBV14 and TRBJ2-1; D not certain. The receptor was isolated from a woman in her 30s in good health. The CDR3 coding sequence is TGTGCCAGCAGCCAAGTAGGTTTGAATGAGCAGTTCTTC. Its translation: CASSQVGLNEQFF.